A single count supports the clone carrying this T cell receptor beta chain. No antigen is known for it. The germline V gene encodes CDR1 MNHEY and CDR2 SMNVEV (reference sequence). Trimming pared 8 bases from V and 0 bases from J, leaving 14 bases between. The CDR3 runs 14 residues. Unique molecular identifiers tagged the TCR beta cDNA libraries. TCRdb redid the calling of the PCR reads with MiXCR, one entry per CDR3 protein. Among hundreds of thousands of distinct CDR3 sequences listed, around 27% were seen once. The data stem from a study of post-analysis software for immune sequencing data. General study points: Significantly decreased normalized Chao1 diversity was recorded for multiple sclerosis patients relative to controls. Patients used about five TRBV segments, including TRBV5-6, TRBV5-1 and TRBV20-1, more often than controls.

The chain joins TRBV27 to TRBJ2-7; a weak D match, TRBD2 (5 bases). The specimen was blood. The sequence was collected from a girl aged 5-17 years with multiple sclerosis. The CDR3 DNA follows: TGTGCCAGCTCAGGCGGGCGAAGCTCCTACGAGCAGTACTTC. Translating gives CASSGGRSSYEQYF.